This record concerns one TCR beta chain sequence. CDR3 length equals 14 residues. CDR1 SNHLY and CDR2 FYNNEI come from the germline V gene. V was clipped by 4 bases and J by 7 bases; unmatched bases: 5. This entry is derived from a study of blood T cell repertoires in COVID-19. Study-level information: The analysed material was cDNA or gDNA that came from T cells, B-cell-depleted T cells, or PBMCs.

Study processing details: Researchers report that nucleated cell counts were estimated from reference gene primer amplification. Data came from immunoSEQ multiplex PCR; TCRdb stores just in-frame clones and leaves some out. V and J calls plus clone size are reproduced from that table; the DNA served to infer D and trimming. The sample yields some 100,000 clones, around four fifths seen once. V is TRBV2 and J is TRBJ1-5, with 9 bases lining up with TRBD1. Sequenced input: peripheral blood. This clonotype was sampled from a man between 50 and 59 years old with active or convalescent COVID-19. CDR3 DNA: TGTGCCAGCAGTGTACAGGGGGCCGGGCAGCCCCAGCATTTT. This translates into CASSVQGAGQPQHF.